A selection of T cell receptor beta chains follows, all from one sample in a study of blood T cells in healthy people across ages. In TCRdb, the 5' RACE reads were re-called with MiXCR into one record per CDR3 protein. The sample includes about 1.8 million distinct CDR3 sequences, roughly 52% seen only once; the top ten take about 2.1%. The specimen sequenced was blood. These receptor sequences come from a woman between 40 and 50 years old in good health. The CDR3 runs from the conserved cysteine through the conserved F or W. A D gene is named only where the DNA matches it firmly. Only some rows state a clone size, as once, few, many or a class for expanded clones.

V	size	D	J	CDR3	DNA
TRBV2	once	-	TRBJ2-2	CASRSRVAGELFF	TGTGCCAGCAGGTCCCGCGTGGCCGGGGAGCTGTTTTTT
TRBV12-3/TRBV12-4	-	-	TRBJ2-5	CASSQQADQETQYF	TGTGCCAGCAGCCAACAGGCGGACCAAGAGACCCAGTACTTC
TRBV4-1	-	-	TRBJ2-1	CASSQAIGLAHNVQFF	TGCGCCAGCAGCCAAGCGATAGGGCTAGCACACAATGTGCAGTTCTTC
TRBV28	-	-	TRBJ2-6	CASRPGGSGANVLTF	TGTGCCAGCAGGCCCGGGGGCTCTGGGGCCAACGTCCTGACTTTC
TRBV7-9	-	TRBD2	TRBJ2-3	CASSHLAGNTDTQYF	TGTGCCAGCAGCCACCTAGCGGGGAACACAGATACGCAGTATTTT
TRBV10-3	once	-	TRBJ2-7	CAIRDGVHSYEQYF	TGTGCCATCAGGGACGGGGTTCACTCCTACGAGCAGTACTTC
TRBV5-1	-	-	TRBJ1-6	CASSYGLSSYNSPLHF	TGCGCCAGCAGCTACGGACTTAGCTCCTATAATTCACCCCTCCACTTT
TRBV7-2	-	-	TRBJ2-1	CASSMSLNEQFF	TGTGCCAGCAGCATGAGCTTGAATGAGCAGTTCTTC
TRBV15	-	TRBD1	TRBJ2-7	CATSRKGTGGDEQYF	TGTGCCACCAGCAGAAAAGGGACAGGGGGTGACGAGCAGTACTTC
TRBV9	-	-	TRBJ2-1	CASRSDSYNEQFF	TGTGCCAGCAGGTCAGACTCCTACAATGAGCAGTTCTTC
TRBV9	-	-	TRBJ2-6	CASSRNGANVLTF	TGTGCCAGCAGCCGGAATGGGGCCAACGTCCTGACTTTC
TRBV20-1	-	TRBD2	TRBJ2-3	CSAKGSGEDTQYF	TGCAGTGCTAAAGGCAGCGGGGAAGATACGCAGTATTTT
TRBV28	-	TRBD1	TRBJ1-2	CASRKDRDGYTF	TGTGCCAGCAGGAAAGACAGGGACGGCTACACCTTC
TRBV9	many	-	TRBJ2-3	CASSTQGTAADTQYF	TGTGCCAGCAGCACGCAGGGGACCGCGGCAGATACGCAGTATTTT
TRBV5-1	few	-	TRBJ2-5	CASSLVLPQETQYF	TGTGCCAGCAGCTTAGTCCTCCCTCAAGAGACCCAGTACTTC
TRBV6-6	-	TRBD2	TRBJ2-7	CASSYTSGGEYEQYF	TGTGCCAGCAGTTACACTAGCGGGGGGGAATACGAGCAGTACTTC
TRBV12-3/TRBV12-4	-	-	TRBJ1-5	CASSFSVRLSPQPQHF	TGTGCCAGCAGTTTTAGCGTCAGGCTTTCTCCTCAGCCCCAGCATTTT
TRBV4-3	-	TRBD1	TRBJ1-2	CASSQEVAGGAFSGYGYTF	TGCGCCAGCAGCCAAGAGGTTGCAGGGGGCGCGTTCTCAGGATATGGCTACACCTTC
TRBV9	few	-	TRBJ2-1	CASSVTGRVDNEQFF	TGTGCCAGCAGCGTCACAGGGAGGGTTGACAATGAGCAGTTCTTC
TRBV27	few	-	TRBJ2-5	CASSLFSGPQETQYF	TGTGCCAGCAGTTTATTCTCAGGCCCCCAAGAGACCCAGTACTTC
TRBV20-1	-	-	TRBJ1-2	CSARVLTGFNYGYTF	TGCAGTGCTAGAGTGTTAACGGGTTTTAACTATGGCTACACCTTC
TRBV20-1	many	-	TRBJ2-5	CSATGTETQYF	TGCAGTGCAACAGGGACGGAGACCCAGTACTTC
TRBV27	-	-	TRBJ2-7	CASSPHKGSDEQYF	TGTGCCAGCAGTCCGCACAAAGGGAGCGATGAGCAGTACTTC
TRBV5-1	-	-	TRBJ2-1	CASSRVGGNEQFF	TGCGCCAGCAGCAGAGTGGGCGGAAATGAGCAGTTCTTC
TRBV9	-	-	TRBJ2-1	CASSVEVNRGGSYNEQFF	TGTGCCAGCAGCGTAGAGGTCAACAGGGGAGGTTCCTACAATGAGCAGTTCTTC
TRBV6-5	-	-	TRBJ2-4	CASSERPKNIQYF	TGTGCCAGCAGTGAGAGGCCCAAAAACATTCAGTACTTC
TRBV7-9	-	-	TRBJ1-6	CASSLAGVRDGSPLHF	TGTGCCAGCAGCTTAGCGGGCGTCAGGGATGGGTCACCCCTCCACTTT
TRBV12-3/TRBV12-4	-	TRBD2	TRBJ2-1	CASSPIGGGYNEQFF	TGTGCCAGCAGCCCGATCGGGGGGGGATACAATGAGCAGTTCTTC
TRBV3-1	-	-	TRBJ2-3	CASSTNADTQYF	TGTGCCAGCAGCACGAACGCAGATACGCAGTATTTT
TRBV7-9	-	TRBD1	TRBJ1-2	CASSKLDRGGGYTF	TGTGCCAGCAGCAAATTAGACAGGGGAGGTGGCTACACCTTC
TRBV4-3	-	TRBD1	TRBJ1-6	CASTATGANNSPLHF	TGCGCCAGCACCGCTACAGGGGCCAATAATTCACCCCTCCACTTT
TRBV7-2	few	-	TRBJ2-1	CASSQQRASNEQFF	TGTGCCAGCAGCCAGCAACGGGCCTCCAATGAGCAGTTCTTC
TRBV9	-	-	TRBJ2-1	CASSVVGEYNEQFF	TGTGCCAGCAGCGTAGTAGGGGAATACAATGAGCAGTTCTTC
TRBV6-1	few	-	TRBJ2-7	CASSDYRYEQYF	TGTGCCAGCAGTGACTATCGCTACGAGCAGTACTTC
TRBV6-6	-	TRBD1	TRBJ2-7	CASSYLGQHSYEQYF	TGTGCCAGCAGTTACTTGGGACAGCACTCCTACGAGCAGTACTTC
TRBV6-6	-	-	TRBJ2-3	CASSYSGSRGGADTQYF	TGTGCCAGCAGTTACTCTGGATCCAGGGGCGGGGCAGATACGCAGTATTTT
TRBV6-2/TRBV6-3	-	-	TRBJ1-2	CASSLMRTEFNYGYTF	TGTGCCAGCAGTTTGATGAGGACAGAATTTAACTATGGCTACACCTTC
TRBV9	-	-	TRBJ2-2	CASSVAVRGTGELFF	TGTGCCAGCAGCGTAGCGGTACGGGGCACCGGGGAGCTGTTTTTT
TRBV7-6	-	-	TRBJ2-4	CASSPRQAKNIQYF	TGTGCCAGCAGCCCAAGACAGGCCAAAAACATTCAGTACTTC
TRBV11-3	-	TRBD2	TRBJ2-5	CASSLASGPRETQYF	TGTGCCAGCAGCTTAGCTAGCGGCCCCCGAGAGACCCAGTACTTC